This T cell receptor beta chain was identified during a study of T-cell reconstitution after alpha-beta-depleted transplantation in children. This clonotype has more than one count but fewer than ten. Germline-derived CDR1 and CDR2 are SGHTA and FQGNSA. The V and J ends lost 0 bases and 7 bases respectively, with 9 bases between them. The CDR3 sequence is 14 residues long. The library targeted TCRbeta and was prepared with unique molecular identifiers. TCRdb analysed the PCR reads with MiXCR anew, one entry per CDR3 protein. The sample comprises about 600,000 distinct CDR3 sequences, about 10% of which are singletons, and 3.5% to 5% rests with the top ten.

The rearrangement joins TRBV7-2 to TRBJ2-2, with no clear D. This sample comprised PBMCs from the stem cell graft donor, obtained from the stem cell graft. This clonotype was sampled from a human donor who donated a stem cell graft to a child with acute myeloid leukemia. DNA for the CDR3: TGTGCCAGCAGCTTAGCGCCTCTCGTCGGGGAGCTGTTTTTT. Translating gives CASSLAPLVGELFF.